This TCR beta chain was obtained from a study of T cells in Graves' hyperthyroidism and ophthalmopathy. For the study at large: Blood was drawn when the patient was first diagnosed and still untreated.

Germline V gene sequence: CDR1 MNHNS, CDR2 SASEGT. Trimming removed 5 bases at V and 1 base at J, with 8 bases between. CDR3 length: 13 amino acids. This clonotype turned up a few times. Template material for amplifying TCR beta CDR3 regions consisted of RNA transcripts. An initial round of RT-PCR targeting the TCR CDR3 relied on the HTBI primer set. One entry per CDR3 protein, called by TCRdb with MiXCR from the multiplex PCR reads. This table holds about 640,000 distinct CDR3 sequences, about 20% found once. Sequences were obtained from blood. This chain uses TRBV6-1 with TRBJ1-1; no reliable D call. This receptor was taken from a man aged 25-45 years with Graves' ophthalmopathy. In nucleotides, the CDR3 is TGTGCCAGCAGTCCTCTGACGAACACTGAAGCTTTCTTT. It translates to CASSPLTNTEAFF.